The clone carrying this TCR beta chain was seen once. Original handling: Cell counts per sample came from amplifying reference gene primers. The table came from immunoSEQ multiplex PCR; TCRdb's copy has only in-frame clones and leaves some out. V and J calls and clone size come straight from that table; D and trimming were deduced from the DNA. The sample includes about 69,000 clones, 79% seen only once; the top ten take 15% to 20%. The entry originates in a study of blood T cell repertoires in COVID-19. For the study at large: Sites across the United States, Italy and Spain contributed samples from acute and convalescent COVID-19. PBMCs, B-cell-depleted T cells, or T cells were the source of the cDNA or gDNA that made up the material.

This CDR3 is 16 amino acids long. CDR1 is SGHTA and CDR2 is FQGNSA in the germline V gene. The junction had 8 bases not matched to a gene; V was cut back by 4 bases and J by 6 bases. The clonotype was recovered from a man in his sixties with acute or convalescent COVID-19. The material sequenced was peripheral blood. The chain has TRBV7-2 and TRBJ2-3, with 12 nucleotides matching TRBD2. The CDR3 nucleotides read TGTGCCAGCAGCTCAAGACTAGCGGGGGTAGGGGATACGCAGTATTTT. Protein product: CASSSRLAGVGDTQYF.